This T cell receptor beta chain is drawn from a study of a mutant IDH1 vaccine in newly diagnosed glioma. On this clone: Its antigen is not identified.

Time point given: week 35, safety follow-up. Every vaccine dose comprised 300 ug of mutant IDH1 20-mer peptide plus topical imiquimod. V shed 1 base, J shed 3 bases, and the junction held 3 bases outside the gene matches. This CDR3 has 15 amino acids. From germline, CDR1 is LNHDA and CDR2 SQIVND (reference sequence). Here immunoSEQ multiplex PCR was the method, and the copy in TCRdb shows in-frame clones only, minus some. The profile shows fewer than 45,000 clones, around 91% of them singletons. J is TRBJ2-1 and V is TRBV19; 7 positions match TRBD2. This specimen was PBMCs, taken from a glioma patient whose treatment included an IDH1 peptide vaccine. The sequence was obtained from a man aged 35 to 55 with glioma. CDR3 amino acids: CASSIGSGNYNEQFF. CDR3 coding DNA: TGTGCCAGTAGTATAGGGAGCGGGAACTACAATGAGCAGTTCTTC.